These 25 T cell receptor beta chains share one sample of origin, sequenced in a study of T-cell reconstitution after alpha-beta-depleted transplantation in children. For TCRbeta, the library was prepared with unique molecular identifiers. TCRdb ran MiXCR on the PCR reads and lists one entry per CDR3 protein. Here the sample spans 150,000 to 250,000 distinct CDR3 sequences, around 5.9% being singletons. The specimen was PBMCs, collected before TCRalphabeta/CD19-depleted stem cell transplant. These receptors were taken from a girl under three years old with combined immunodeficiency, due to receive a stem cell transplant.

This clonotype was seen many times. The rearrangement joins TRBV12-3 or TRBV12-4 to TRBJ2-5; the match to TRBD1 covers 11 bases. Trimming cost V 3 bases and J 5 bases; bases outside gene matches: 5. The CDR3 is 15 residues long. The CDR3 nucleotides are TGTGCCAGCAGTTTTGGGACAGGGGGTGGTGAGACCCAGTACTTC. Its translation: CASSFGTGGGETQYF.

This clonotype was seen repeatedly, ten times or more. The chain combines TRBV29-1 with TRBJ1-5; 7 bases match TRBD1. The CDR3 is made up of 13 amino acids. CDR1 and CDR2 from the germline V gene are SQVTM and ANQGSEA. J lost 4 bases, V lost 6 bases, and 6 bases had no gene match. CDR3 bases: TGCAGCGTCGCTAGGACAGGAAATCAGCCCCAGCATTTT. This gives the protein CSVARTGNQPQHF.

This clonotype was detected many times. The chain has TRBV21-1 and TRBJ2-3; the tabulated D call, TRBD1, remains unverified against the DNA. TRBV21-1 is classified as a pseudogene. CDR3 size: 16 residues. CDR3 sequence reads: CASQLFDRPSTDTQYF. The CDR3 DNA reads as TGTGCCAGCCAACTATTCGACAGACCTAGCACAGATACGCAGTATTTT.

The chain links TRBV6-2 or TRBV6-3 to TRBJ2-7; D is unresolved. Germline V gene data show CDR1 as MNHEY and CDR2 as SVGEGT. V gave up 4 bases and J gave up 6 bases, with 16 bases separating them. This CDR3 has 14 residues. The CDR3: CASSLGPHFGEQYF. The CDR3 DNA reads TGTGCCAGCAGTTTGGGTCCTCATTTCGGCGAGCAGTACTTC.

This clonotype was detected ten times or more. The CDR3 loop reads CASSYGTGRRTEAFF. CDR3 nucleotide sequence: TGTGCCAGCAGTTACGGGACAGGGCGGCGGACTGAAGCTTTCTTT. This chain links TRBV6-2 or TRBV6-3 with TRBJ1-1, with 9 positions matching TRBD1. CDR3 length: 15 residues. Germline V CDR1 and CDR2: MNHEY, SVGEGT. The V and J ends lost 2 bases and 5 bases, in that order; junction bases with no gene match: 6.

This clonotype has ten or more counts. V usage is TRBV28 and J usage is TRBJ2-7; weak D call: TRBD1 (6 bases). Trimming took off 3 bases at V and 3 bases at J, with 18 bases between the two ends. CDR1 and CDR2 (germline): MDHEN, SYDVKM. The CDR3 loop spans 16 amino acids. CDR3 in DNA: TGTGCCAGCAGTTTGATCGCAGGCCGAGGGGGCTACGAGCAGTACTTC. Protein sequence: CASSLIAGRGGYEQYF.

This clonotype has at least ten counts. The V call is TRBV9, the J call TRBJ1-2; D is ambiguous. V lost 0 bases and J lost 5, with 8 bases in between. CDR3 size: 13 residues. Germline V gene data show CDR1 as SGDLS and CDR2 as YYNGEE. CDR3 protein: CASSVGGTYGYTF. The CDR3 bases are TGTGCCAGCAGCGTAGGAGGTACTTATGGCTACACCTTC.

This clonotype was detected many times. The chain is built from TRBV7-2 and TRBJ1-5, with D uncertain. The CDR3 contains 15 residues. The germline V gene encodes CDR1 SGHTA and CDR2 FQGNSA. Trimming removed 2 bases from V and 2 bases from J, with 10 bases in between. The CDR3 region has the DNA TGTGCCAGCAGCTTACCTTCGGAGGGCAATCAGCCCCAGCATTTT. It yields the protein CASSLPSEGNQPQHF.

This clonotype was seen many times. The V and J genes are TRBV5-1 and TRBJ2-1; TRBD2 is a possible D gene (6 bases). Germline V lookup: CDR1 SGHRS, CDR2 YFSETQ. The CDR3 spans 15 residues. V dropped 5 bases and J dropped 0 bases, with 12 bases sitting between them. CDR3 sequence: CASREGRSSYNEQFF. CDR3 nucleotides: TGCGCCAGCAGAGAAGGGAGGAGCTCCTACAATGAGCAGTTCTTC. Combining the CDR3 with reference TRBV5-1 and TRBJ2-1 gives the whole variable domain KAGVTQTPRYLIKTRGQQVTLSCSPISGHRSVSWYQQTPGQGLQFLFEYFSETQRNKGNFPGRFSGRQFSNSRSEMNVSTLELGDSALYLCASREGRSSYNEQFFGPGTRLTVL.

In its sample, this clonotype was seen many times. This chain joins TRBV27 and TRBJ2-2; weak D call: TRBD1 (5 bases). The CDR3 is made up of 15 amino acids. Germline loops: CDR1 MNHEY, CDR2 SMNVEV (reference sequence). V shed 3 bases and J shed 2 bases, with 10 bases lying between them. CDR3 in amino acids: CASSFGRTNTGELFF. The DNA for the CDR3 is TGTGCCAGCAGTTTTGGACGGACAAACACCGGGGAGCTGTTTTTT.

This clonotype was seen ten or more times. The chain joins TRBV11-2 to TRBJ2-7, with 10 positions matching TRBD2. The length of the CDR3 is 16 residues. Germline trimming cut 6 bases from V and 2 bases from J; bases unmatched to any gene: 10. Germline V gene data show CDR1 as SGHAT and CDR2 as FQNNGV. Here the CDR3 reads CASRLVAGGLTYEQYF. CDR3 DNA sequence: TGTGCCAGCAGACTCGTAGCGGGAGGCCTTACCTACGAGCAGTACTTC.

The sample holds many counts of this clonotype. The chain links TRBV28 to TRBJ1-3; 7 nucleotides agree with TRBD1. Germline CDR1 and CDR2: MDHEN and SYDVKM. There are 17 residues in the CDR3. The junction had 15 bases not matched to a gene; V was cut back by 9 bases and J by 1 base. CDR3 region: CASSRTGWEISGNTIYF. Here the CDR3 DNA reads TGTGCCAGTTCCCGGACAGGCTGGGAGATTTCTGGAAACACCATATATTTT. Together with reference TRBV28 and TRBJ1-3, the CDR3 gives the full variable domain: DVKVTQSSRYLVKRTGEKVFLECVQDMDHENMFWYRQDPGLGLRLIYFSYDVKMKEKGDIPEGYSVSREKKERFSLILESASTNQTSMYLCASSRTGWEISGNTIYFGEGSWLTVV.

This clonotype was counted at least ten times. This chain links TRBV12-3 or TRBV12-4 with TRBJ2-2; maybe TRBD2 (7 bases). This CDR3 spans 14 amino acids. With 4 bases removed from V and 6 bases from J, the gap between germline ends came to 12 bases. The CDR3: CASSSPGGAGELFF. Here the CDR3 DNA reads TGTGCCAGCAGTTCCCCGGGGGGCGCCGGGGAGCTGTTTTTT.

At least ten counts were recorded for this clonotype. The genes are TRBV7-9 and TRBJ2-5; TRBD2 aligns across 8 bases. The length of the CDR3 is 16 residues. Germline V gene data show CDR1 as SEHNR and CDR2 as FQNEAQ (reference sequence). Trimming took 3 bases from V and 5 from J; bases not matched to a gene: 11. The CDR3 loop is CASSFPGLEGSETQYF. The CDR3 DNA reads as TGTGCCAGCAGCTTTCCGGGACTAGAGGGATCGGAGACCCAGTACTTC.

Many counts were recorded for this clonotype. V usage is TRBV7-6 and J usage is TRBJ2-7; D gene uncertain. Germline-derived CDR1 and CDR2 are SGHVS and FNYEAQ. Trimming removed 0 bases at V and 7 bases at J, with 7 bases between. The CDR3 spans 12 residues. The CDR3 is CASSLAGQEQYF. CDR3 in DNA: TGTGCCAGCAGCTTAGCAGGGCAAGAGCAGTACTTC.

As concerns this clonotype: A much larger clone lies one base from this, so it may be a read error. The chain joins TRBV15 to TRBJ2-1; D remains ambiguous. The germline V gene encodes CDR1 LNHNV and CDR2 YYDKDF (reference sequence). The CDR3 is 12 amino acids. CDR3 DNA: TGTGCCACCAACAGAGATCTGAATGAGCAGTTCTTC. Translation: CATNRDLNEQFF. The entire variable domain, with the rest obtained from reference TRBV15 and TRBJ2-1, is as follows: DAMVIQNPRYQVTQFGKPVTLSCSQTLNHNVMYWYQQKSSQAPKLLFHYYDKDFNNEADTPDNFQSRRPNTSFCFLDIRSPGLGDTAMYLCATNRDLNEQFFGPGTRLTVL.

The table lists this clonotype with many counts. V gene TRBV28 combines with J gene TRBJ2-7; D gene ambiguous. Deletions cut 2 bases from V and 3 bases from J, with 11 bases between. The CDR3 contains 14 residues. CDR1 is MDHEN, CDR2 SYDVKM, per germline. The CDR3 reads CASSLEQDLYEQYF. The CDR3 DNA is TGTGCCAGCAGTTTAGAGCAAGACCTCTACGAGCAGTACTTC.

This clonotype was found a few times. This rearrangement joins TRBV7-8 to TRBJ2-7; no definite D call. Germline V gives CDR1 SGHVS, CDR2 FQNEAQ. This CDR3 has 15 residues. Trimming cost V 3 bases and J 0 bases, with 12 bases left between them. CDR3: CASSFDRVSSYEQYF. Written as DNA, the CDR3 is TGTGCCAGCAGCTTCGACCGGGTGAGCTCCTACGAGCAGTACTTC.

This clonotype appeared many times. V usage is TRBV7-8 and J usage is TRBJ2-3; 7 positions agree with TRBD2. Germline lookup yields CDR1 SGHVS and CDR2 FQNEAQ. The junction had 4 bases not matched to a gene; V was cut back by 2 bases and J by 2 bases. This CDR3 contains 15 residues. CDR3: CASSLNGGITDTQYF. The CDR3 DNA reads TGTGCCAGCAGCTTAAACGGGGGGATCACAGATACGCAGTATTTT.

This clonotype was recorded many times. The chain is built from TRBV10-1 and TRBJ1-1, with D unresolved. The CDR3 consists of 13 residues. V was clipped by 6 bases and J by 4 bases, with 12 bases between them. Looked up from germline, CDR1 is WNHNN and CDR2 is SYGVQD (reference sequence). Here the CDR3 DNA reads TGCGCCAGCAGACAGCTTTGGAGCACTGAAGCTTTCTTT. This codes for CASRQLWSTEAFF.

This clonotype was recorded at least ten times. V and J are TRBV28 and TRBJ2-1, with TRBD1 identical over 7 bases. The junction had 5 bases not matched to a gene; V was cut back by 3 bases and J by 3 bases. The CDR3 has 15 amino acids. CDR1 is MDHEN, CDR2 SYDVKM, per germline. Here the CDR3 reads CASSFSRDSYNEQFF. The CDR3 nucleotides read TGTGCCAGCAGTTTCTCCCGGGACAGCTACAATGAGCAGTTCTTC. Supplemented by reference TRBV28 and TRBJ2-1, the full variable domain reads DVKVTQSSRYLVKRTGEKVFLECVQDMDHENMFWYRQDPGLGLRLIYFSYDVKMKEKGDIPEGYSVSREKKERFSLILESASTNQTSMYLCASSFSRDSYNEQFFGPGTRLTVL.

This clonotype was found many times. The chain has TRBV14 and TRBJ2-3; tentatively, D is TRBD2 (5 bases). Trimming removed 0 bases from V and 2 bases from J, with 9 bases in between. The V gene's germline CDR1 is SGHDN and CDR2 FVKESK. The CDR3 is 15 amino acids. The CDR3 is CASSQDIGNTDTQYF. The CDR3 DNA follows: TGTGCCAGCAGCCAAGATATCGGGAACACAGATACGCAGTATTTT. Variable domain in full (rest from reference TRBV14 and TRBJ2-3): EAGVTQFPSHSVIEKGQTVTLRCDPISGHDNLYWYRRVMGKEIKFLLHFVKESKQDESGMPNNRFLAERTGGTYSTLKVQPAELEDSGVYFCASSQDIGNTDTQYFGPGTRLTVL.

This clonotype has ten or more counts. The chain uses TRBV29-1 and TRBJ2-1, with D perhaps matching TRBD1 or TRBD2 (5 bases each). V lost 3 bases and J lost 3, with 12 bases in between. The CDR3 spans 14 residues. The germline CDR1 and CDR2 sequences are SQVTM and ANQGSEA. CDR3 in DNA: TGCAGCGTTGAGGGGCGAGGGGTCTACAATGAGCAGTTCTTC. Its protein product is CSVEGRGVYNEQFF.

This clonotype was seen many times. The gene calls are TRBV7-4 and TRBJ2-7; 8 bases line up with TRBD2. Per the germline V gene, CDR1 is SGHVT and CDR2 is SQSDAQ. V shed 2 bases, J shed 9 bases, and the junction held 9 bases outside the gene matches. The length of the CDR3 is 14 residues. The CDR3 DNA sequence: TGTGCCAGCAGCTTAAGGGACTCTCTAGCGGGGCAGTACTTC. Protein product: CASSLRDSLAGQYF. Full variable domain (outside the CDR3, taken from reference TRBV7-4 and TRBJ2-7): GAGVSQSPRYKVAKRGRDVALRCDSISGHVTLYWYRQTLGQGSEVLTYSQSDAQRDKSGRPSGRFSAERPERSVSTLKIQRTEQGDSAVYLCASSLRDSLAGQYFGPGTRLTVT.

The chain joins TRBV18 to TRBJ1-1; a weak D match, TRBD1 (6 bases). V was trimmed by 1 base and J by 4 bases, leaving 16 bases between them. In germline, CDR1 is KGHSH, CDR2 LQKENI. This CDR3 comprises 16 residues. The CDR3, as DNA: TGTGCCAGCTCACCACGAGAACTTCAGGGGTTCACTGAAGCTTTCTTT. This translates into CASSPRELQGFTEAFF.